A selection of T cell receptor beta chains follows, all from one sample in a study of blood T cell repertoires in COVID-19. Profiled with immunoSEQ multiplex PCR; TCRdb holds only in-frame clones, not every one. In the table there are 42,000 or so clones, 76% of which are singletons. Sequencing was performed on peripheral blood. The receptors shown here come from a man older than 75 with acute or convalescent COVID-19. CDR3s include the opening cysteine and the closing phenylalanine or tryptophan.

V: TRBV6-5
CDR3: CASSHTSGGRDTQYF

V: TRBV5-8
CDR3: CASSLGPSGKLFF

V: TRBV10-3
CDR3: CATAGTGSGDTIYF

V: TRBV5-5
CDR3: CASSLSPGTGIRGYTF

V: TRBV6-5
CDR3: CASTALGGNGYTF

V: TRBV30
CDR3: CAWSVTGGPGTQYF

V: TRBV2
CDR3: CASRAQVMNTEAFF

V: TRBV7-6
CDR3: CASSLDTGGLGSGNTIYF

V: TRBV7-9
CDR3: CASSLVGLAGADTQYF

V: TRBV27
CDR3: CASSFKRTERNTEAFF

V: TRBV18
CDR3: CASSVGLSGSWETQYF

V: TRBV19
CDR3: CASFQGAPNEKLFF

V: TRBV27
CDR3: CASSSLANVLTF

V: TRBV5-8
CDR3: CASSPPLSGYGYTF

V: TRBV3-1/TRBV3-2
CDR3: CASSQFLYSGNTIYF

V: TRBV9
CDR3: CASSLRLAGGIVGELFF

V: TRBV28
CDR3: CASTQDRGIDTQYF

V: TRBV5-1
CDR3: CASSDGQGTGELFF

V: TRBV7-9
CDR3: CASSPDSFGTDTQYF

V: TRBV18
CDR3: CASSPRAGTRNVHEQFF

V: TRBV10-3
CDR3: CAISAPTGTSDHGEQFF

V: TRBV19
CDR3: CASSKDGQNEKLFF

V: TRBV7-9
CDR3: CASTSGLAEAFF

V: TRBV6-6
CDR3: CASSPITGAHQPQHF

V: TRBV24-1
CDR3: CATSRGGAYGYTF

V: TRBV19
CDR3: CASSPQGQRTDTQYF

V: TRBV29-1
CDR3: CSGGYRGEKLFF

V: TRBV29-1
CDR3: CSVEDLGRNNEQFF

V: TRBV5-5
CDR3: CASSLAGDTEAFF

V: TRBV18
CDR3: CASSLQNTGELFF

V: TRBV12-3/TRBV12-4
CDR3: CASSFSGPDTQYF

V: TRBV7-3
CDR3: CASSPSGGADTQYF

V: TRBV11-2
CDR3: CASSLSPQSTDTQYF

V: TRBV19
CDR3: CASSPGQPNQPQHF

V: TRBV19
CDR3: CASSTDRGETQYF

V: TRBV7-8
CDR3: CASSEQGALGYGYTF

V: TRBV5-4
CDR3: CASSLAGPNYGYTF

V: TRBV5-1
CDR3: CASSLVGTEQYEQYF

V: TRBV5-1
CDR3: CASSPKQDAATNEKLFF

V: TRBV18
CDR3: CASSPTQGAAYEQYF

V: TRBV14
CDR3: CASSPQTGSGYTF

V: TRBV9
CDR3: CASSPAGLAGAVETQYF

V: TRBV6-4
CDR3: CASGGVEQYF

V: TRBV5-1
CDR3: CASSLSTTEEPYGYTF

V: TRBV5-1
CDR3: CASRTGTDTDTQYF

V: TRBV25-1
CDR3: CASSSYEKLFF